A selection of T cell receptor beta chains follows, all from one sample in a study of blood T cell repertoires in COVID-19. Data came from immunoSEQ multiplex PCR; TCRdb stores just in-frame clones and leaves some out. This table holds about 70,000 clones, 82% found once. Sequences were obtained from peripheral blood. The receptors were sampled from an older woman with acute or convalescent COVID-19. CDR3s include the opening cysteine and the closing phenylalanine or tryptophan. D genes are given only for firm matches. Clone size, where shown, is once, few, many, or a class for clones that have expanded.

v_call	j_call	d_call	clone_size	cdr3_nt	cdr3_aa
TRBV19	TRBJ1-2	-	few	TGTGCCAGTAGTGCGGCAGGGTCTCACTATGGCTACACCTTC	CASSAAGSHYGYTF
TRBV18	TRBJ1-1	TRBD1	-	TGTGCCAGCTCCGAGGACAGGGAAGCTTTCTTT	CASSEDREAFF
TRBV29-1	TRBJ1-2	-	-	TGCAGCGTTGAAGACAGGGTGGGTTATGGCTACACCTTC	CSVEDRVGYGYTF
TRBV3-1/TRBV3-2	TRBJ1-2	-	once	TGTGCCAGCAGCCTCTCCCGGGGATATGGCTACACCTTC	CASSLSRGYGYTF
TRBV5-1	TRBJ2-7	-	-	TGCGCCAGCAGCTTTCGGGATCGTCCTACCTACGAGCAGTACTTC	CASSFRDRPTYEQYF
TRBV3-1/TRBV3-2	TRBJ1-1	-	-	TGTGCCAGCAGCCAAGTCCTCACTACGGTGAACACTGAAGCTTTCTTT	CASSQVLTTVNTEAFF
TRBV24-1	TRBJ2-1	TRBD2	-	TGTGCCACCAGTGTCACCAGCGGGATCTCCTACAATGAGCAGTTCTTC	CATSVTSGISYNEQFF
TRBV15	TRBJ1-1	TRBD1	-	TGTGCCACCAGCAGAGTAGGGACAGGGCGGGGGAGTGAAGCTTTCTTT	CATSRVGTGRGSEAFF
TRBV9	TRBJ2-3	TRBD2	-	TGTGCCAGCAGCGCGTTTCCGACTAGCGGGAGGGCTGGGAGAGATACGCAGTATTTT	CASSAFPTSGRAGRDTQYF
TRBV19	TRBJ2-1	TRBD2	once	TGTGCCAGTAGTCGAGCGGGAGCCGCCTACAATGAGCAGTTCTTC	CASSRAGAAYNEQFF
TRBV10-3	TRBJ1-2	-	many	TGTGCCATCAGTGGGGGAGAAATCTATGGCTACACCTTC	CAISGGEIYGYTF
TRBV28	TRBJ2-1	-	few	TGTGCCAGTCGGGACTCCTACAATGAGCAGTTCTTC	CASRDSYNEQFF
TRBV2	TRBJ1-1	TRBD1	-	TGTGCCAGCAGACGCCAGGGGGCTGGCTCTGAAGCTTTCTTT	CASRRQGAGSEAFF
TRBV5-4	TRBJ1-6	TRBD1	-	TGTGCCAGCAGTCAGGGGGCAGGTAATTCACCCCTCCACTTT	CASSQGAGNSPLHF
TRBV30	TRBJ2-7	TRBD1	-	TGTGCCTGGAGCGGGACAGGGGGCTCTTCGTACTTC	CAWSGTGGSSYF
TRBV5-1	TRBJ2-2	-	-	TGCGCCAGCAGCTTGGGACAGTACACCGGGGAGCTGTTTTTT	CASSLGQYTGELFF
TRBV25-1	TRBJ1-6	-	few	TGTGCCAGCAGTGAAGGTCCCAGGGTTAACTCACCCCTCCACTTT	CASSEGPRVNSPLHF
TRBV13	TRBJ1-1	TRBD1	-	TGTGCCAGCAACACTAACGGGGACAGGGGGGGAGACACTGAAGCTTTCTTT	CASNTNGDRGGDTEAFF
TRBV30	TRBJ1-3	-	-	TGTGCCGGGGGGGGAGGCGGCTCTGGAAACACCATATATTTT	CAGGGGGSGNTIYF
TRBV5-1	TRBJ2-1	TRBD2	-	TGCGCCAGCAGCCCCCGGGCTGCGGGGGGCGACAATGAGCAGTTCTTC	CASSPRAAGGDNEQFF
TRBV18	TRBJ2-1	TRBD1	few	TGTGCCAGCTGCCGGGACAGAAATAACAATGAGCAGTTCTTC	CASCRDRNNNEQFF
TRBV30	TRBJ2-7	TRBD1	once	TGTGCCTGGAGTACCGACAGGGTCTACTACGAGCAGTACTTC	CAWSTDRVYYEQYF
TRBV14	TRBJ2-1	-	-	TGTGCCAGCAGCCATACTATCACCCAACTTTACAATGAGCAGTTCTTC	CASSHTITQLYNEQFF
TRBV7-8	TRBJ2-7	-	-	TGTGCCAGCAGCTTAGAGTCAGCGACCTACGAGCAGTACTTC	CASSLESATYEQYF
TRBV4-2	TRBJ1-6	-	-	TGTGCCAGCAGCCAAGGGATCGGGGAGATCTATAATTCACCCCTCCACTTT	CASSQGIGEIYNSPLHF
TRBV9	TRBJ2-2	TRBD2	few	TGTGCCAGCTTCCCCTATAGCGGGACCCCCACCGGGGAGCTGTTTTTT	CASFPYSGTPTGELFF
TRBV5-1	TRBJ1-1	-	-	TGCGCCAGCAGCTACGCCGGGACTAACACTGAAGCTTTCTTT	CASSYAGTNTEAFF
TRBV21-1	TRBJ2-1	-	-	TGTGTCCCACTAGCGGGGGACAATGAGCAGTTCTTC	CVPLAGDNEQFF
TRBV6-6	TRBJ1-1	-	-	TGTGCCAGCAGTTATTCGCGACAGGATGAAGCTTTCTTT	CASSYSRQDEAFF